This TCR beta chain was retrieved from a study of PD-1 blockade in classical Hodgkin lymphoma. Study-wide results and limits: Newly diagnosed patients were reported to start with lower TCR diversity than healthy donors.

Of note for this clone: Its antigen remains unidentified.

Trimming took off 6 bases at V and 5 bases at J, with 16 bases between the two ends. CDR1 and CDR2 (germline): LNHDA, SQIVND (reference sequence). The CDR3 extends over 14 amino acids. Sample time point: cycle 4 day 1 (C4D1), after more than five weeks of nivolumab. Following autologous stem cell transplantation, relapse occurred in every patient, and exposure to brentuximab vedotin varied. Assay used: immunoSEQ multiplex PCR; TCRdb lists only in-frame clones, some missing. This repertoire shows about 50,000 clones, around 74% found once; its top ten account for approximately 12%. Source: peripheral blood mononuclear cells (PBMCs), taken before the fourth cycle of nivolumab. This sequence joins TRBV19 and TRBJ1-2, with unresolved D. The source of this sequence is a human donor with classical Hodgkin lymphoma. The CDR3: CASRVGSGGYGYTF. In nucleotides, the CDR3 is TGTGCCAGTAGGGTAGGGTCGGGAGGATATGGCTACACCTTC.